This entry concerns a single T cell receptor (beta chain). V lost 5 bases, J lost 3 bases, and 9 bases stayed unmatched. The CDR3 has 15 amino acids. Germline CDR1 reads MNHEY; CDR2 reads SVGAGI. Assay used: immunoSEQ multiplex PCR; TCRdb lists only in-frame clones, some missing. The profile shows roughly 160,000 clones, 85% to 90% of them singletons. The entry originates in a study of T cell responses to AZD1222 COVID-19 vaccine. The TCR comes from an adult who received the AZD1222 COVID-19 vaccine. The sequencing here drew on peripheral blood, taken 28 days after the second AZD1222 dose. The chain joins TRBV6-5 to TRBJ2-7; 8 bases are a match to TRBD1. The CDR3 bases are TGTGCCAGCAGTACAGGCGTCAGGGGGCACTACGAGCAGTACTTC. It translates to CASSTGVRGHYEQYF.